These 25 T cell receptor beta chains originate from one sample sequenced in a study of cytomegalovirus exposure and HLA in healthy donors. Profiled with immunoSEQ multiplex PCR; TCRdb holds only in-frame clones, not every one. This sample has about 160,000 clones, with roughly 90% found just once. The sample comprised PBMCs. The receptors derive from a woman under 30 in good health and CMV-seronegative.

This clone was seen once. J is TRBJ2-3 and V is TRBV9, with TRBD2 matching 9 bases. The CDR3 has 18 amino acids. With 3 bases clipped from V and 6 bases from J, the junction kept 17 bases outside the gene matches. Germline assignment: CDR1 SGDLS and CDR2 YYNGEE. CDR3 protein: CASSAHQSGTSRHDTQYF. The DNA of the CDR3 is TGTGCCAGCAGCGCCCACCAATCAGGGACTAGCAGGCACGATACGCAGTATTTT.

The V and J genes are TRBV4-3 and TRBJ2-4; tentatively, D is TRBD1 (5 bases). The germline gives CDR1 LGHNA, CDR2 YSLEER. Trimming removed 1 base from V and 6 bases from J, with 13 bases in between. The CDR3 is 15 amino acids. In DNA, the CDR3 is TGCGCCAGCAGCCAAGTGGCTAGTGGGGCAAACATTCAGTACTTC. Its translation: CASSQVASGANIQYF.

The chain has TRBV29-1 and TRBJ1-1, with 11 bases that match TRBD1. The germline gives CDR1 SQVTM, CDR2 ANQGSEA. The CDR3 is 13 residues long. In nucleotides, the CDR3 is TGCAGTGGACAGGGGGCTAGTTTGACTGAAGCTTTCTTT. Its translation: CSGQGASLTEAFF.

The V and J genes are TRBV30 and TRBJ1-2, with D maybe TRBD1 (5 bases). Germline V gene sequence: CDR1 GTSNPN, CDR2 SVGIG (reference sequence). The CDR3 sequence is 13 residues long. Trimming cost V 3 bases and J 8 bases, with 16 bases left between them. The CDR3 nucleotides are TGTGCCTGGAGGTTTCAAGGGGCTGGAGGCTACACCTTC. Amino acids: CAWRFQGAGGYTF.

The chain links TRBV28 to TRBJ2-1; TRBD2 aligns across 8 bases. Germline CDR1 reads MDHEN; CDR2 reads SYDVKM. The CDR3 runs to 15 residues. J lost 9 bases, V lost 2 bases, and 9 bases had no gene match. CDR3 in amino acids: CASSLSGRFGGEQFF. The CDR3, as DNA: TGTGCCAGCAGTTTAAGCGGGAGATTTGGCGGTGAGCAGTTCTTC.

This clone was seen a handful of times. This rearrangement joins TRBV9 to TRBJ2-1; D possibly corresponds to TRBD2 (5 bases). CDR3 length: 14 residues. Trimming took off 2 bases at V and 5 bases at J, with 11 bases between the two ends. The germline V gene encodes CDR1 SGDLS and CDR2 YYNGEE. The CDR3 spells CASSVSGADNEQFF. In DNA, the CDR3 is TGTGCCAGCAGCGTTTCAGGAGCGGACAATGAGCAGTTCTTC.

The V and J genes are TRBV19 and TRBJ2-7; D possibly corresponds to TRBD2 (5 bases). The length of the CDR3 is 14 residues. Germline loops: CDR1 LNHDA, CDR2 SQIVND (reference sequence). Trimming pared 5 bases from V and 4 bases from J, leaving 15 bases between. The chain's CDR3 is CASSLQGRDYEQYF. In DNA, the CDR3 is TGTGCCAGTAGTCTACAAGGACGGGATTACGAGCAGTACTTC.

CDR3: CASSSAQGFGSNQPQHF. DNA of the CDR3: TGTGCCAGCAGTTCGGCACAGGGGTTTGGTAGCAATCAGCCCCAGCATTTT. This chain connects TRBV27 to TRBJ1-5, with 7 bases that match TRBD1. V lost 4 bases, J lost 0 bases, and 9 bases stayed unmatched. The CDR3 has 17 amino acids. Germline V gives CDR1 MNHEY, CDR2 SMNVEV (reference sequence).

The CDR3, as DNA: TGTGCCAGCAGCTTGGGGAGAGTAGAAAAACTGTTTTTT. Translation gives CASSLGRVEKLFF. This sequence joins TRBV5-6 and TRBJ1-4; D unresolved. Germline CDR1 reads SGHDT; CDR2 reads YYEEEE. The CDR3 has 13 amino acids. V was cut by 0 bases and J by 8 bases, with 8 bases left in between.

The CDR3 DNA reads TGTGCCAGCAAGGGAATAGCTAGCGGGGCCGGTCGTTCCGGGGAGCTGTTTTTT. Its translation: CASKGIASGAGRSGELFF. The chain combines TRBV2 with TRBJ2-2; 9 bases match TRBD2. With V trimmed by 7 bases and J by 6 bases, 18 bases remained unmatched. The CDR3 is made up of 18 amino acids. The V gene's germline CDR1 is SNHLY and CDR2 FYNNEI.

The rearrangement uses TRBV2 and TRBJ1-2, with 9 bases that match TRBD1. Germline-derived CDR1 and CDR2 are SNHLY and FYNNEI. V dropped 6 bases and J dropped 5; count of bases not matched to a gene: 13. The CDR3 loop spans 16 amino acids. The CDR3 is CASRGGTGSGSYGYTF. CDR3 in DNA: TGTGCCAGCAGGGGAGGGACAGGGAGTGGGTCTTATGGCTACACCTTC.

The chain combines TRBV5-4 with TRBJ2-3; 11 bases are shared with TRBD2. The CDR3 has 16 amino acids. Germline V gives CDR1 SGHNT, CDR2 YYREEE (reference sequence). V was clipped by 4 bases and J by 3 bases; unmatched bases: 7. CDR3 sequence (DNA): TGTGCCAGCAGCCACACGGGACTAGCGGCGACAGATACGCAGTATTTT. Amino acids: CASSHTGLAATDTQYF.

The V call is TRBV5-6, the J call TRBJ2-3; 9 bases match TRBD2. Germline V lookup: CDR1 SGHDT, CDR2 YYEEEE. V dropped 0 bases and J dropped 6; count of bases not matched to a gene: 11. The CDR3 length is 17 residues. CDR3 region: CASSLEGASGTLDTQYF. In DNA, the CDR3 is TGTGCCAGCAGCTTGGAAGGGGCTAGCGGGACGCTGGATACGCAGTATTTT.

This chain joins TRBV9 and TRBJ2-2; possible D gene TRBD1, 6 bases. Trimming removed 3 bases from V and 0 bases from J, with 12 bases in between. From germline, CDR1 is SGDLS and CDR2 YYNGEE. The CDR3 runs to 16 residues. CDR3 DNA: TGTGCCAGCAGCGCTCTGGACAGTTCGAACACCGGGGAGCTGTTTTTT. Its protein is CASSALDSSNTGELFF. The full variable domain, its missing parts supplied by reference TRBV9 and TRBJ2-2, is DSGVTQTPKHLITATGQRVTLRCSPRSGDLSVYWYQQSLDQGLQFLIQYYNGEERAKGNILERFSAQQFPDLHSELNLSSLELGDSALYFCASSALDSSNTGELFFGEGSRLTVL.

The gene calls are TRBV9 and TRBJ1-4; TRBD1 is a possible D gene (6 bases). The CDR3 sequence is 15 residues long. Per the germline V gene, CDR1 is SGDLS and CDR2 is YYNGEE. V gave up 3 bases and J gave up 11 bases, with 20 bases separating them. The CDR3 sequence is CASSAAPGGRGKLFF. The CDR3, as DNA: TGTGCCAGCAGCGCCGCTCCGGGGGGGCGGGGGAAACTGTTTTTT.

This clone was seen more than once but under ten times. The chain has TRBV7-2 and TRBJ2-4; tentatively, D is TRBD1 (5 bases). Trimming removed 1 base at V and 12 bases at J, with 13 bases between. Per germline, CDR1 SGHTA and CDR2 FQGNSA. This CDR3 spans 13 amino acids. CDR3 in DNA: TGTGCCAGCAGCTTAGAGTCAGGGATGGATCAGTACTTC. Translation: CASSLESGMDQYF.

The J gene is TRBJ2-2, the V gene TRBV4-3; D gene uncertain. This CDR3 is 15 amino acids long. Trimming stripped 0 bases from V and 5 bases from J, with 10 bases between. CDR1 and CDR2 from the germline V gene are LGHNA and YSLEER. CDR3 sequence: CASSQESGRTGELFF. The CDR3 DNA reads TGCGCCAGCAGCCAAGAGTCGGGTAGGACCGGGGAGCTGTTTTTT.

The chain recombines TRBV5-4 with TRBJ2-2; 10 bases agree with TRBD1. V trimming: 2 bases; J trimming: 0 bases; junction bases outside the gene matches: 10. The CDR3 runs 19 residues. Germline lookup yields CDR1 SGHNT and CDR2 YYREEE (reference sequence). The CDR3 DNA is TGTGCCAGCAGCTTTAATGGACAGGGGGGGAGTGCGAACACCGGGGAGCTGTTTTTT. Translation: CASSFNGQGGSANTGELFF.

This clone was detected only once. This chain uses TRBV14 with TRBJ2-1, with TRBD2 matching over 9 bases. CDR3 length: 18 amino acids. Looked up from germline, CDR1 is SGHDN and CDR2 is FVKESK. V lost 4 bases to trimming and J lost 5 bases; unmatched junction nucleotides: 15. The CDR3 is CASSPLAAGGGQNNEQFF. The CDR3 DNA is TGTGCCAGCAGCCCCCTGGCGGCGGGGGGGGGTCAAAACAATGAGCAGTTCTTC.

This clone occurred a few times. The rearrangement joins TRBV5-8 to TRBJ1-2, with 7 bases matching TRBD1. Germline V gene lookup returns CDR1 SGHTS and CDR2 YDEGEE. V gave up 1 base and J gave up 8 bases; unmatched junction bases: 11. The length of the CDR3 is 15 residues. Written as DNA, the CDR3 is TGTGCCAGCAGCTTGCGACAAGAGACAGGGACCGGCTACACCTTC. Translation gives CASSLRQETGTGYTF.

V gene TRBV27 combines with J gene TRBJ2-2, with 13 bases aligning to TRBD2. The germline CDR1 and CDR2 sequences are MNHEY and SMNVEV (reference sequence). The J segment lost 1 base and the V segment lost 3 bases, leaving 5 bases of the junction unmatched. The CDR3 sequence is 18 residues long. The chain's CDR3 is CASSFGLAGVVNTGELFF. The DNA of the CDR3 is TGTGCCAGCAGTTTTGGACTAGCGGGAGTTGTGAACACCGGGGAGCTGTTTTTT.

Remarks on this clone: This specimen includes other DNA sequences encoding the same CDR3. The genes are TRBV6-5 and TRBJ2-7; D gene uncertain. The germline V gene has CDR1 MNHEY and CDR2 SVGAGI. The CDR3 contains 14 residues. V dropped 0 bases and J dropped 2 bases, with 8 bases sitting between them. In DNA form, the CDR3 reads TGTGCCAGCAGTTACTCAGGCGGCACCTACGAGCAGTACTTC. Translating gives CASSYSGGTYEQYF.

The V and J genes are TRBV15 and TRBJ2-7, with D perhaps TRBD2 (6 bases). The CDR3 extends over 16 amino acids. V was trimmed by 0 bases and J by 2 bases, leaving 14 bases between them. Germline CDR1 is LNHNV and CDR2 is YYDKDF (reference sequence). The CDR3 nucleotides read TGTGCCACCAGCAGAGAGGCGGGACCGGCTACCTACGAGCAGTACTTC. This codes for CATSREAGPATYEQYF.

V gene TRBV5-1 combines with J gene TRBJ2-7, with 9 bases aligning to TRBD1. The CDR3 contains 15 residues. CDR1 SGHRS and CDR2 YFSETQ come from the germline V gene. V was pared by 4 bases and J by 3 bases, with 8 bases of the junction left unmatched. The CDR3 reads CASSPQGQGYYEQYF. The CDR3, as DNA: TGCGCCAGCAGCCCTCAGGGACAGGGATACTACGAGCAGTACTTC.

V and J are TRBV27 and TRBJ2-5, with 9 nucleotides matching TRBD1. CDR3 length: 19 residues. The germline CDR1 and CDR2 sequences are MNHEY and SMNVEV (reference sequence). With V trimmed by 3 bases and J by 0 bases, 14 bases remained unmatched. As DNA, the CDR3 is TGTGCCAGCAGTTTTAAGATCCGGGACAGGGAGGGTCACCAAGAGACCCAGTACTTC. The encoded protein is CASSFKIRDREGHQETQYF.